This T cell receptor (beta chain) was recorded in a study of CD8+CD57+ T cells in acquired aplastic anemia. Study summary: Sorting CD4+ and CD8+ cells gave DNA averaging about 2.9 ug.

With respect to this clonotype: Its antigen is unknown.

The study, taken as a whole, reports: Comparison of patients with controls identified approximately 28 shared CD8+ CDR3 sequences.

Genomic DNA, serving as template, underwent TCR beta VDJ and CDR3 profiling. TCRdb re-called the reads with MiXCR, one entry per CDR3 protein. The data hold 120,000 or so distinct CDR3 sequences, with over 45% observed a single time. CDR1 SNHLY and CDR2 FYNNEI come from the germline V gene. V lost 7 bases to trimming and J lost 0 bases; unmatched junction nucleotides: 5. This CDR3 has 15 residues. The chain recombines TRBV2 with TRBJ1-5; 8 nucleotides match TRBD1. Sequenced input: sorted CD4+, CD8+, or CD8+CD57+ T cells (not recorded which) from PBMCs. The source is a human donor in good health, serving as a control. CDR3 region: CASNGDRHSNQPQHF. In nucleotides, the CDR3 is TGTGCCAGCAATGGGGACAGGCATAGCAATCAGCCCCAGCATTTT.